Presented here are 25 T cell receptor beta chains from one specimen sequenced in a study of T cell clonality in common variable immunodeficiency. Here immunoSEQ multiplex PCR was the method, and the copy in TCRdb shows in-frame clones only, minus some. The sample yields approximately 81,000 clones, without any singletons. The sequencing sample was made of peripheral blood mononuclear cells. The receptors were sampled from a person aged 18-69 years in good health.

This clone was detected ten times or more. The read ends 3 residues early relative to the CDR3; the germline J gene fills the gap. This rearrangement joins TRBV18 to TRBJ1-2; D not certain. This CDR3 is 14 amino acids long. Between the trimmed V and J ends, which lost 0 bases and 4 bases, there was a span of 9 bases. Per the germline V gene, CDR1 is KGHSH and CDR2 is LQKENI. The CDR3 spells CASSPPSGFYGYTF. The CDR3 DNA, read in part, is TGTGCCAGCTCACCACCGTCAGGATTCTATGGC.

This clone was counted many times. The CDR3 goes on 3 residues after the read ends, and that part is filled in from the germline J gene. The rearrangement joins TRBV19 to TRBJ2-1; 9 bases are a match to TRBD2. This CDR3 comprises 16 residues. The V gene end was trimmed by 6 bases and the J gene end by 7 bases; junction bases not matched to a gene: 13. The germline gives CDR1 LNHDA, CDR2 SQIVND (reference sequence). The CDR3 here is CASSLETSGEGNEQFF. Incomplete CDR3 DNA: TGTGCCAGTAGCCTCGAGACTAGCGGAGAGGGGAATGAG.

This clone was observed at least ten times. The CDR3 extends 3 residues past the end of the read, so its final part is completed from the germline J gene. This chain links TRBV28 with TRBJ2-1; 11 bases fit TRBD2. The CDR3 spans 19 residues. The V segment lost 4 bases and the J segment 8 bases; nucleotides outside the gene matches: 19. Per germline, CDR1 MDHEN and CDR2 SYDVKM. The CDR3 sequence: CASSSPAGPRTSGRDEQFF. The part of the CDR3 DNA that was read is TGTGCCAGCAGTTCCCCCGCGGGCCCCCGGACTAGCGGGCGGGATGAG.

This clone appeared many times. CDR3 DNA, as far as it was read: TGTGCCAGCAGCTTAGCGGCGGGAGCCTACAATGAG. This translates into CASSLAAGAYNE. The whole CDR3 protein reads CASSLAAGAYNEQFF. The gene calls are TRBV7-2 and TRBJ2-1, with 7 bases that match TRBD2. With the read ending 3 residues before the CDR3 end, the germline J gene is used to fill in that end. This CDR3 region has 15 residues. V was clipped by 0 bases and J by 2 bases; unmatched bases: 1. Germline V gene data show CDR1 as SGHTA and CDR2 as FQGNSA. The whole variable domain, remainder taken from reference TRBV7-2 and TRBJ2-1, is GAGVSQSPSNKVTEKGKDVELRCDPISGHTALYWYRQSLGQGLEFLIYFQGNSAPDKSGLPSDRFSAERTGGSVSTLTIQRTQQEDSAVYLCASSLAAGAYNEQFFGPGTRLTVL.

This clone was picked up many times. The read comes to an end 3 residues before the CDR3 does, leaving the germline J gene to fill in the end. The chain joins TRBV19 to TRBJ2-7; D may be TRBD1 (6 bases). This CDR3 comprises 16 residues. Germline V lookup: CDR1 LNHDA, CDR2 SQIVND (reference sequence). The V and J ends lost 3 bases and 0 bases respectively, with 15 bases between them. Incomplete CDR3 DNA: TGTGCCAGTAGTATGGGTACAGGGCCCTACTCCTACGAG. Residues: CASSMGTGPYSYE. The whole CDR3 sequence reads CASSMGTGPYSYEQYF.

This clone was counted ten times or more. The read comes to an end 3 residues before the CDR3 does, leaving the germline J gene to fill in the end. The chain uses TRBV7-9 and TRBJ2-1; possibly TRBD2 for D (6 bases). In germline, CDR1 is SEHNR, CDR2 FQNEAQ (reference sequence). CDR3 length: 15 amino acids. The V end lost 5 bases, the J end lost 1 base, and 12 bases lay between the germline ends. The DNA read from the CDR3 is TGTGCCAGCAGCCCGAGTAGCGGATCCTACAATGAG. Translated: CASSPSSGSYNE. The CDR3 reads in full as CASSPSSGSYNEQFF.

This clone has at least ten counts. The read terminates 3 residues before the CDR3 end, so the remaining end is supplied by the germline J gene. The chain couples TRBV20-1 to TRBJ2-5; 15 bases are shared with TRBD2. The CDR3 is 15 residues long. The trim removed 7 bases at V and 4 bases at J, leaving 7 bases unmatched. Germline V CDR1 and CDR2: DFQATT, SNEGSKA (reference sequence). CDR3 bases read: TGCAGTGTCGTTCCGGGACTAGCGGGAGGAGAGACC. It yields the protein CSVVPGLAGGET. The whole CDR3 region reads CSVVPGLAGGETQYF.

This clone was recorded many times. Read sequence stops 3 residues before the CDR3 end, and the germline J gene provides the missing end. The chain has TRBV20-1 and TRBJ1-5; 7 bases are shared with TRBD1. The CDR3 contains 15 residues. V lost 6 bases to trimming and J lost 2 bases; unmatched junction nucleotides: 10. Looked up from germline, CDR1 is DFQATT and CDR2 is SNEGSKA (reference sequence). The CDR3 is CSALQGSGGNQPQHF. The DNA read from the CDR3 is TGCAGTGCGCTACAGGGGAGTGGGGGCAATCAGCCC.

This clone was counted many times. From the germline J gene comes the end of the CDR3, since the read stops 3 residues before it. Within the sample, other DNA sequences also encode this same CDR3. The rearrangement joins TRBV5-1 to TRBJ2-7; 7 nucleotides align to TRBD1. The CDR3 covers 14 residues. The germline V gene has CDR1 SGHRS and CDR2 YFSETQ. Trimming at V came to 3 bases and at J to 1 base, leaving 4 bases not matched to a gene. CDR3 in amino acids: CASSSSGQSYEQYF. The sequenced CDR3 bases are TGCGCCAGCAGCTCCTCGGGACAGTCCTACGAG.

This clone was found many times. CDR3 amino acids: CASSLAEMNTEAFF. CDR3 DNA (partial): TGCGCCAGCAGCTTGGCAGAGATGAACACTGAA. This chain connects TRBV5-1 to TRBJ1-1; D remains ambiguous. The read terminates 3 residues ahead of where the CDR3 ends, so the germline J gene completes it. The CDR3 length is 14 residues. V dropped 0 bases and J dropped 0 bases, with 6 bases sitting between them. CDR1 is SGHRS, CDR2 YFSETQ, per germline.

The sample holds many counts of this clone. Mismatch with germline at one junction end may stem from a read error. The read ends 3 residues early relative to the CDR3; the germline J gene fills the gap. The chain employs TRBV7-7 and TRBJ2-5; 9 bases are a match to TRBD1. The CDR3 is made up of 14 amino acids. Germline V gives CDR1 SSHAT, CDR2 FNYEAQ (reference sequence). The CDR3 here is CASSADRGTETQYF. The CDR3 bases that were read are TGTGCTAGCAGCGCGGACAGGGGCACGGAGACC.

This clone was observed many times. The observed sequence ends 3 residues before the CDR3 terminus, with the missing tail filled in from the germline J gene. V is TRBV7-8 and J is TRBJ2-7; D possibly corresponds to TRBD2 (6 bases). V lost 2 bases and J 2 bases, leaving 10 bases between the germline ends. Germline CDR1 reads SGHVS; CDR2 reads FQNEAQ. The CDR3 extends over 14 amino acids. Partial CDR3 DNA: TGTGCCAGCAGCTTAAGGCGGGGAGCCTACGAG. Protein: CASSLRRGAYE. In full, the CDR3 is CASSLRRGAYEQYF.

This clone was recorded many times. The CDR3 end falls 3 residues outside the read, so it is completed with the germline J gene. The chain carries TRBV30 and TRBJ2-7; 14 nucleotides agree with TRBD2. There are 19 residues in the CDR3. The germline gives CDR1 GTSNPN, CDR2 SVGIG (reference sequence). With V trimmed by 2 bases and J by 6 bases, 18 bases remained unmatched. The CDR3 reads CAWSRLDWTSGRTGSEQYF. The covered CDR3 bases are TGTGCCTGGAGTCGCTTGGATTGGACTAGCGGGAGGACGGGGAGCGAG.

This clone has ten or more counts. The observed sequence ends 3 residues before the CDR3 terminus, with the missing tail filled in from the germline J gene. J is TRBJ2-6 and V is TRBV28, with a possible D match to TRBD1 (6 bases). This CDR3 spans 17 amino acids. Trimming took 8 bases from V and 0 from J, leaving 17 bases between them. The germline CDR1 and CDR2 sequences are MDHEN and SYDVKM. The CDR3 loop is CASEDSSRASGANVLTF. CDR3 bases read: TGTGCCAGCGAGGACAGCTCTCGGGCCTCTGGGGCCAACGTC.

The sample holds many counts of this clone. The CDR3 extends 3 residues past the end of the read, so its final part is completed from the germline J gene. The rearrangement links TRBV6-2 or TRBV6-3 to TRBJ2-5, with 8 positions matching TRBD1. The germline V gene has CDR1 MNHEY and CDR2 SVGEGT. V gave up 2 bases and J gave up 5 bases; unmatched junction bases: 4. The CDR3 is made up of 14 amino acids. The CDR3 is CASSYEHRGETQYF. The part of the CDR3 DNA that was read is TGTGCCAGCAGTTACGAACACAGGGGGGAGACC.

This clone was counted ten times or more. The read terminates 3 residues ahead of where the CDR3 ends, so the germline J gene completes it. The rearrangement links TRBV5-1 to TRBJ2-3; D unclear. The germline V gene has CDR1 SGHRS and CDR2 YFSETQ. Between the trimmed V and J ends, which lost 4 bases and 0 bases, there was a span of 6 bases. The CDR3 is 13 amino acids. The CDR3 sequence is CASSASSTDTQYF. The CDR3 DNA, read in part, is TGCGCCAGCAGCGCGAGTAGCACAGATACG.

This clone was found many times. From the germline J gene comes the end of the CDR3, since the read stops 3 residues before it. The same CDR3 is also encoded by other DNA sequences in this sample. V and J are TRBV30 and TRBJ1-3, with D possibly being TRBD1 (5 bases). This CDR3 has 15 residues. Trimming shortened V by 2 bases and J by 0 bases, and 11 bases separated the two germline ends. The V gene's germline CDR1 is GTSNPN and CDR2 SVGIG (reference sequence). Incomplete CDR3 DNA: TGTGCCTGGAGTCGGGACTCCGGCTCTGGAAACACC. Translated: CAWSRDSGSGNT. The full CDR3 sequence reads CAWSRDSGSGNTIYF.

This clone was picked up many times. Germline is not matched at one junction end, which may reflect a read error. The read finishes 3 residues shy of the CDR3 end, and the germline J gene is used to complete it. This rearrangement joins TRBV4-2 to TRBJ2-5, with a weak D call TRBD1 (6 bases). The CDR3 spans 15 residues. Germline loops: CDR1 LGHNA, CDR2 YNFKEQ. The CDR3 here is CASSQDRWQGETQYF. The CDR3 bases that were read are TGCGCCAGCAGCCAAGATAGGTGGCAGGGGGAGACC.

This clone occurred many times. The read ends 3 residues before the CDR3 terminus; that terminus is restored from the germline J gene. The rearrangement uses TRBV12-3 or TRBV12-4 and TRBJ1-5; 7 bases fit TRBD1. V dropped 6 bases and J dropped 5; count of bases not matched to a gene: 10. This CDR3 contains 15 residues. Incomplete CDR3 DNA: TGTGCCAGCAGCCTTCGGGACAGCTACGATCAGCCC. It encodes CASSLRDSYDQP. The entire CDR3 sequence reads CASSLRDSYDQPQHF.

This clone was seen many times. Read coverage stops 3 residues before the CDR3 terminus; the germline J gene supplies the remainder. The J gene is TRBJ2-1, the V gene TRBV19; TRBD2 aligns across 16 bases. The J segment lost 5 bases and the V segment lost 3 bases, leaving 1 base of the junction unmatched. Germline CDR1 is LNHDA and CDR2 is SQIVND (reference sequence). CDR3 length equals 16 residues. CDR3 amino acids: CASSMGLAGGNNEQFF. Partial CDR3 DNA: TGTGCCAGTAGTATGGGACTAGCGGGAGGGAACAATGAG. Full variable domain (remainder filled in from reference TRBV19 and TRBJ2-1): DGGITQSPKYLFRKEGQNVTLSCEQNLNHDAMYWYRQDPGQGLRLIYYSQIVNDFQKGDIAEGYSVSREKKESFPLTVTSAQKNPTAFYLCASSMGLAGGNNEQFFGPGTRLTVL.

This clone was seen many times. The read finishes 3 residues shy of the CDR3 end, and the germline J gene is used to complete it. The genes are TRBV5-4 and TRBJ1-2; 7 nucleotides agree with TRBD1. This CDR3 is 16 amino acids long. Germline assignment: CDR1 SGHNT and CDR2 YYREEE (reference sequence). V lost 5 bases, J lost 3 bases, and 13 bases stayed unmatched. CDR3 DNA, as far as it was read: TGTGCCAGCAGTTCAGGAGGACAGGTCCAATACTATGGC. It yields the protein CASSSGGQVQYYG. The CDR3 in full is CASSSGGQVQYYGYTF.

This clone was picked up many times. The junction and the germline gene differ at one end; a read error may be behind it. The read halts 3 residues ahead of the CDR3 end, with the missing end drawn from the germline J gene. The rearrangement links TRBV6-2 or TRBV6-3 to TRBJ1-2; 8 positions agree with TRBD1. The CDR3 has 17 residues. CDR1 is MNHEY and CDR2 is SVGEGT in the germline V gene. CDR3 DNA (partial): TGTGCCAGCAGCCCCAACAGGACAGGGCAACGTAACAATGGC. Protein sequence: CASSPNRTGQRNNG. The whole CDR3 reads CASSPNRTGQRNNGYTF.

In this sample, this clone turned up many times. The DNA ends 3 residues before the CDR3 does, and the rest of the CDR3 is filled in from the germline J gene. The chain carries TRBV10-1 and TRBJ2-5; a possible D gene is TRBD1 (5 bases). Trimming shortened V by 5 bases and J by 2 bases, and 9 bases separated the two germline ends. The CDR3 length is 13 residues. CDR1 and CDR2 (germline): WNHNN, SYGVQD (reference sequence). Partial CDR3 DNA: TGCGCCAGCAGTCGACAGCCTCAAGAGACC. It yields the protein CASSRQPQET. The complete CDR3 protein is CASSRQPQETQYF.

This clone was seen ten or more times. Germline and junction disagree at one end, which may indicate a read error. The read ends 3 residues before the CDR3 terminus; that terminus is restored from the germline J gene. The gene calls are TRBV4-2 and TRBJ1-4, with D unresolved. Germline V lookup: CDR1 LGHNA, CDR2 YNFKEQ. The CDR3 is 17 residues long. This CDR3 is CASSQDPRQSLNEKLFF. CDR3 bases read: TGCGCCAGCAGCCAAGATCCGCGGCAGAGCTTAAATGAAAAA.

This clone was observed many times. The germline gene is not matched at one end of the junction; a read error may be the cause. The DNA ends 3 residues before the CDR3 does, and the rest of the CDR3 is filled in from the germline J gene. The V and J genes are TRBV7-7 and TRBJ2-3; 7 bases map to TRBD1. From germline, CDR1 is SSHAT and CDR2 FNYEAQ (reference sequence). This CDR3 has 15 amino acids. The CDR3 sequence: CASSSQGIPADTQYF. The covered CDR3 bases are TGTGCTAGCAGCTCACAGGGGATCCCGGCAGATACG.